Each of the 8 T cell receptor beta chains below was sequenced from the same sample in a study of blood T cells in healthy people across ages. PCR was performed a second time for about 7 to 12 cycles using a sample-barcoded 5' primer and a J-beta primer mix. TCRdb passed the 5' RACE reads through MiXCR, listing each CDR3 protein once. The table lists approximately 730,000 distinct CDR3 sequences, 40% to 45% of them singletons. Sample: blood. These receptors were taken from a woman between 55 and 75 years old in good health.

On this clonotype: At one end the junction does not follow the germline gene, possibly because of a read error. Here the CDR3 DNA reads TGTGCCAGCAGCCTCCTAGGGGCTAGCGAGTACAGTGAGCAGTTCTTC. Its protein product is CASSLLGASEYSEQFF. The rearrangement joins TRBV14 to TRBJ2-1; weak D call: TRBD2 (6 bases). The CDR3 consists of 16 residues. Germline values: CDR1 SGHDN, CDR2 FVKESK.

This clonotype has only a few counts. CDR3 sequence (DNA): TGCAGTGCTAGAGATGCGGGGGCGGGACAAGAGACCCAGTACTTC. Protein: CSARDAGAGQETQYF. The chain uses TRBV20-1 and TRBJ2-5, with D perhaps matching TRBD2 (7 bases). Between the trimmed V and J ends, which lost 0 bases and 2 bases, there was a span of 13 bases. The CDR3 has 15 residues. CDR1 is DFQATT, CDR2 SNEGSKA, per germline (reference sequence).

Details on this clonotype: A junction boundary mismatches the germline segment, possibly from a read error. This sequence joins TRBV20-1 and TRBJ2-5; D perhaps matches TRBD2 (5 bases). The V gene's germline CDR1 is DFQATT and CDR2 SNEGSKA (reference sequence). This CDR3 is 13 amino acids long. The chain's CDR3 is CSTRGSGEETQYF. CDR3 coding DNA: TGCAGTACTAGAGGATCAGGAGAAGAGACCCAGTACTTC.

This clonotype was seen a handful of times. This chain uses TRBV20-1 with TRBJ2-3; D uncertain. V dropped 0 bases and J dropped 4 bases, with 14 bases sitting between them. CDR1 is DFQATT and CDR2 is SNEGSKA in the germline V gene (reference sequence). The CDR3 contains 15 residues. The CDR3 DNA reads TGCAGTGCTAGAGAGGGGTCCCGGACGTCAGATACGCAGTATTTT. Amino acids: CSAREGSRTSDTQYF.

This clonotype came up a few times. J is TRBJ1-1 and V is TRBV7-2, with TRBD1 matching over 9 bases. Trimming at V came to 1 base and at J to 4 bases, leaving 7 bases not matched to a gene. The CDR3 length is 16 residues. The V gene's germline CDR1 is SGHTA and CDR2 FQGNSA. The CDR3 coding sequence is TGTGCCAGCAGCTTAGTCGGTACAGGGGGCGGCACTGAAGCTTTCTTT. Translation: CASSLVGTGGGTEAFF.

This clonotype was detected a few times. The gene calls are TRBV2 and TRBJ2-3; TRBD1 might be the D (5 bases). The CDR3 sequence is 16 residues long. Germline values: CDR1 SNHLY, CDR2 FYNNEI. Trimming pared 6 bases from V and 4 bases from J, leaving 20 bases between. The CDR3 coding sequence is TGTGCCAGCAGACCCCGGTGGGGCTTAGGGGCAGATACGCAGTATTTT. It is translated as CASRPRWGLGADTQYF.

As for this clonotype: At one end, the junction sequence differs from germline, possibly due to a read error. The chain is built from TRBV20-1 and TRBJ2-1, with D unresolved. The CDR3 runs to 13 residues. The germline CDR1 and CDR2 sequences are DFQATT and SNEGSKA (reference sequence). For the CDR3, the DNA is TGCAGTGCTAGTGGCGAATACTACAATGAGCGGTTCTTC. This sequence encodes CSASGEYYNERFF.

As for this clonotype: A much bigger clone sits one base away, suggesting this may be a read error. V and J are TRBV3-1 and TRBJ2-4, with 7 bases that match TRBD1. The DNA end favors TRBJ2-5, so the J call may be wrong. Germline V gives CDR1 LGHDT, CDR2 YNNKEL (reference sequence). The CDR3 totals 14 residues. This CDR3 is CASSPQTGRETQYF. The CDR3 coding sequence is TGTGCCAGCAGCCCCCAGACAGGGCGAGAGACCCAGTACTTC.